One and the same sample provided the 25 T cell receptor beta chains below, sequenced in a study of T cells in Graves' hyperthyroidism and ophthalmopathy. The investigators amplified TCR beta CDR3 regions from RNA transcripts. The HTBI primer set was used in a first-round RT-PCR of the TCR CDR3. Each CDR3 protein gets one entry after TCRdb re-called the multiplex PCR reads with MiXCR. This sample yields about 560,000 distinct CDR3 sequences, of which about a sixth are seen a single time; about 17% belongs to the top ten. The sequencing sample was made of blood. These receptors all stem from a young woman with Graves' hyperthyroidism.

This clonotype was seen a few times. The rearrangement uses TRBV7-9 and TRBJ1-4; D uncertain. The CDR3 covers 14 residues. Germline V CDR1 and CDR2: SEHNR, FQNEAQ (reference sequence). Trimming pared 5 bases from V and 5 bases from J, leaving 12 bases between. CDR3 DNA sequence: TGTGCCAGCAGCCTCGGAGCCATGAATGAAAAACTGTTTTTT. Encoded protein: CASSLGAMNEKLFF.

The chain has TRBV5-6 and TRBJ1-3, with D possibly matching TRBD1 (5 bases). The CDR3 is 15 amino acids. V lost 3 bases, J lost 3 bases, and 13 bases lay in between. The germline CDR1 and CDR2 sequences are SGHDT and YYEEEE. The CDR3 DNA sequence: TGTGCCAGCAGCTCGGCAGGGAGTGGTGGAAACACCATATATTTT. This gives the protein CASSSAGSGGNTIYF.

The V gene is TRBV11-3, the J gene TRBJ1-3, with D unclear. From germline, CDR1 is SGHNT and CDR2 YENEEA. Trimming shortened V by 0 bases and J by 0 bases, and 12 bases separated the two germline ends. This CDR3 spans 17 amino acids. The CDR3 reads CASSLDRAVSSGNTIYF. The CDR3 DNA is TGTGCCAGCAGCTTAGATCGGGCAGTGAGCTCTGGAAACACCATATATTTT.

This clonotype was detected only a few times. The chain employs TRBV4-1 and TRBJ2-4; 12 positions match TRBD2. Looked up from germline, CDR1 is MGHRA and CDR2 is YSYEKL. V lost 4 bases to trimming and J lost 11 bases; unmatched junction nucleotides: 9. CDR3 length: 15 amino acids. The DNA of the CDR3 is TGCGCCAGCAGCCCCGGGACTAGCGGGCCTAGGGTTCAGTACTTC. Its protein is CASSPGTSGPRVQYF.

The gene calls are TRBV19 and TRBJ2-1, with 8 bases lining up with TRBD1. Germline V gives CDR1 LNHDA, CDR2 SQIVND (reference sequence). The length of the CDR3 is 16 residues. The ends lost 5 bases at V and 8 bases at J; junction bases unmatched: 14. CDR3 coding DNA: TGTGCCAGTAGTCTCCGGGCGCCTGGACAGGGCGATGAGCAGTTCTTC. Translation gives CASSLRAPGQGDEQFF.

The chain carries TRBV4-3 and TRBJ1-2, with 7 positions matching TRBD1. CDR3 length: 16 amino acids. The V gene's germline CDR1 is LGHNA and CDR2 YSLEER. Germline trimming cut 4 bases from V and 2 bases from J; bases unmatched to any gene: 10. The CDR3 is CASSPGVTGPNYGYTF. The CDR3 DNA follows: TGCGCCAGCAGCCCCGGGGTGACAGGGCCGAACTATGGCTACACCTTC.

This clonotype showed up many times. The rearrangement joins TRBV6-1 to TRBJ1-2; maybe TRBD1 (5 bases). Trimming removed 0 bases from V and 6 bases from J, with 11 bases in between. From germline, CDR1 is MNHNS and CDR2 SASEGT. The CDR3 is made up of 14 amino acids. CDR3 nucleotides: TGTGCCAGCAGTGAAGCTGGGACGGGGGATGGCTACACCTTC. This gives the protein CASSEAGTGDGYTF.

V usage is TRBV7-2 and J usage is TRBJ2-1; 8 nucleotides agree with TRBD2. This CDR3 spans 16 amino acids. V was clipped by 1 base and J by 0 bases; unmatched bases: 2. Germline CDR1 reads SGHTA; CDR2 reads FQGNSA. CDR3 protein: CASSLGGRSSYNEQFF. The CDR3 DNA reads TGTGCCAGCAGCTTAGGCGGGAGGAGCTCCTACAATGAGCAGTTCTTC.

At least ten counts were recorded for this clonotype. This chain connects TRBV24-1 to TRBJ2-3, with D tentatively TRBD2 (5 bases). CDR1 and CDR2 (germline): KGHDR, SFDVKD. CDR3 size: 16 residues. V lost 3 bases, J lost 1 base, and 13 bases lay in between. The CDR3 nucleotides are TGTGCCACCAGTGATCCGCCAGCGGAGGGCACAGATACGCAGTATTTT. Translation: CATSDPPAEGTDTQYF.

This clonotype was seen a few times. The chain recombines TRBV3-1 with TRBJ2-5, with TRBD2 matching over 12 bases. Germline V gives CDR1 LGHDT, CDR2 YNNKEL (reference sequence). CDR3 length: 17 amino acids. The V gene end was trimmed by 3 bases and the J gene end by 1 base; junction bases not matched to a gene: 6. The CDR3 region has the DNA TGTGCCAGCAGCCATCCTAGCGGGAGGGCGATCCAAGAGACCCAGTACTTC. Translated: CASSHPSGRAIQETQYF.

This clonotype was detected a few times. Since a much larger clone is just one base distant, this may be a read error. V and J are TRBV7-2 and TRBJ2-7; 7 bases are shared with TRBD1. The trim removed 4 bases at V and 4 bases at J, leaving 10 bases unmatched. The CDR3 sequence is 15 residues long. Germline CDR1 and CDR2: SGHTA and FQGNSA. The CDR3 is CASSYGTDPEYEQYF. For the CDR3, the DNA is TGTGCCAGCAGCTATGGGACAGACCCCGAGTACGAGCAGTACTTC.

This clonotype was found many times. This chain joins TRBV20-1 and TRBJ1-2; TRBD1 matches at 7 bases. The CDR3 runs to 16 residues. Per the germline V gene, CDR1 is DFQATT and CDR2 is SNEGSKA (reference sequence). With 1 base clipped from V and 5 bases from J, the junction kept 13 bases outside the gene matches. The CDR3 DNA is TGCAGTGCTAGAGGGAGGACAGGTCCCTTCGGGTATGGCTACACCTTC. Its translation is CSARGRTGPFGYGYTF.

The V and J genes are TRBV5-1 and TRBJ2-5; the D gene is possibly TRBD1 (5 bases). This CDR3 comprises 14 residues. V gave up 4 bases and J gave up 5 bases, with 15 bases separating them. Germline loops: CDR1 SGHRS, CDR2 YFSETQ. For the CDR3, the DNA is TGCGCCAGCAGCCTGGGCACACCAGGGGAGACCCAGTACTTC. It encodes CASSLGTPGETQYF. Filled out from reference TRBV5-1 and TRBJ2-5, the complete variable domain reads KAGVTQTPRYLIKTRGQQVTLSCSPISGHRSVSWYQQTPGQGLQFLFEYFSETQRNKGNFPGRFSGRQFSNSRSEMNVSTLELGDSALYLCASSLGTPGETQYFGPGTRLLVL.

Comments on this clonotype: A read error may account for a junction end that differs from germline. The V gene is TRBV28, the J gene TRBJ2-2; TRBD2 matches at 13 bases. This CDR3 has 16 residues. Per the germline V gene, CDR1 is MDHEN and CDR2 is SYDVKM. CDR3 bases: TGTGCCAGCAGTTTCGGGACTAGCGGGGACACCGGGGAGCCGTTTTTT. Translated: CASSFGTSGDTGEPFF.

The chain combines TRBV28 with TRBJ1-1; D unresolved. The V end lost 6 bases, the J end lost 1 base, and 18 bases lay between the germline ends. This CDR3 comprises 16 residues. Germline V CDR1 and CDR2: MDHEN, SYDVKM. The CDR3 sequence: CASSPGLGSSNTEAFF. For the CDR3, the DNA is TGTGCCAGCAGCCCCGGCCTTGGAAGCTCGAACACTGAAGCTTTCTTT.

CDR3 residues: CASRETGPQEKLFF. The CDR3 bases are TGTGCCAGCAGGGAGACAGGTCCGCAAGAAAAACTGTTTTTT. The V call is TRBV6-1, the J call TRBJ1-4, with a possible D match to TRBD1 (6 bases). This CDR3 is 14 amino acids long. V gave up 6 bases and J gave up 8 bases, with 16 bases separating them. Germline CDR1 and CDR2: MNHNS and SASEGT.

This clonotype was counted many times. This chain links TRBV5-1 with TRBJ2-3; the D gene is possibly TRBD1 (5 bases). Germline CDR1 and CDR2: SGHRS and YFSETQ. Trimming pared 0 bases from V and 6 bases from J, leaving 14 bases between. The CDR3 runs 15 residues. CDR3 in amino acids: CASSLEAQAGDTQYF. In nucleotides, the CDR3 is TGCGCCAGCAGCTTGGAGGCTCAGGCAGGGGATACGCAGTATTTT. Full variable domain (rest looked up from reference TRBV5-1 and TRBJ2-3): KAGVTQTPRYLIKTRGQQVTLSCSPISGHRSVSWYQQTPGQGLQFLFEYFSETQRNKGNFPGRFSGRQFSNSRSEMNVSTLELGDSALYLCASSLEAQAGDTQYFGPGTRLTVL.

Ten or more counts support this clonotype. The chain carries TRBV27 and TRBJ1-2; TRBD1 is a possible D gene (6 bases). The CDR3 totals 13 residues. Germline CDR1 and CDR2: MNHEY and SMNVEV (reference sequence). The V and J ends lost 10 bases and 0 bases respectively, with 12 bases between them. The CDR3 DNA follows: TGTGCCACCAGACAGGACCCTAACTATGGCTACACCTTC. Translating gives CATRQDPNYGYTF.

This clonotype turned up a few times. V is TRBV29-1 and J is TRBJ1-3; D is perhaps TRBD1 (5 bases). V lost 0 bases and J lost 4, with 10 bases in between. This CDR3 is 14 amino acids long. Germline V gene data show CDR1 as SQVTM and CDR2 as ANQGSEA. In DNA, the CDR3 is TGCAGCGTTGAAGATCAGGGATCCGGAAACACCATATATTTT. Encoded protein: CSVEDQGSGNTIYF.

In this sample, this clonotype turned up many times. V is TRBV7-2 and J is TRBJ2-7; D is ambiguous. This CDR3 is built from 16 residues. Germline CDR1 is SGHTA and CDR2 is FQGNSA. The V end was cut by 2 bases, the J end by 6 bases, with 20 bases between. CDR3 sequence: CASSLWATAIPVEQYF. The CDR3 nucleotides read TGTGCCAGCAGCTTATGGGCCACAGCGATCCCCGTCGAGCAGTACTTC.

V and J are TRBV18 and TRBJ1-2; tentative D call: TRBD1 (5 bases). V lost 0 bases, J lost 0 bases, and 20 bases lay in between. CDR1 and CDR2 from the germline V gene are KGHSH and LQKENI. The CDR3 contains 19 residues. The CDR3 DNA reads as TGTGCCAGCTCACCACCCTCTTTGACTAGCGGGGGACCTAACTATGGCTACACCTTC. Amino acids: CASSPPSLTSGGPNYGYTF.

Many counts were recorded for this clonotype. The CDR3 nucleotides are TGTGCCAGCAGTGCAACCGGGATAGGGCGGAAACTGTTTTTT. Its translation is CASSATGIGRKLFF. J is TRBJ1-4 and V is TRBV12-3 or TRBV12-4; no firm D call. This CDR3 comprises 14 residues. Trimming took off 5 bases at V and 11 bases at J, with 18 bases between the two ends.

This clonotype was recorded at least ten times. V usage is TRBV3-1 and J usage is TRBJ2-3; no definite D call. The CDR3 is 16 residues long. From germline, CDR1 is LGHDT and CDR2 YNNKEL (reference sequence). Trimming left V 1 base short and J 0 bases short, with 11 bases between. This chain's CDR3 is CASSQGSLPSTDTQYF. CDR3 in DNA: TGTGCCAGCAGCCAAGGGTCCCTCCCCAGCACAGATACGCAGTATTTT.

This clonotype has a handful of counts. The chain links TRBV7-8 to TRBJ2-2; TRBD2 matches at 9 bases. Germline CDR1 reads SGHVS; CDR2 reads FQNEAQ. This CDR3 comprises 17 residues. The V segment lost 2 bases and the J segment 3 bases; nucleotides outside the gene matches: 7. CDR3 residues: CASSLRAAGGYTGELFF. CDR3 coding DNA: TGTGCCAGCAGCTTAAGGGCGGCGGGGGGGTACACCGGGGAGCTGTTTTTT.

This clonotype was counted ten times or more. The rearrangement links TRBV10-1 to TRBJ1-1; D is unclear. From germline, CDR1 is WNHNN and CDR2 SYGVQD (reference sequence). This CDR3 is 11 amino acids long. Trimming took off 7 bases at V and 7 bases at J, with 10 bases between the two ends. The CDR3 nucleotides read TGCGCCAGCAACGGAATGGTTGAAGCTTTCTTT. It codes for CASNGMVEAFF.